These 8 T cell receptor beta chains came from one sample sequenced in a study of monozygotic twins with cystic fibrosis (dated by TCRdb to about 2021). Libraries were constructed by the immunoSEQ multiplex PCR assay. In TCRdb, the immuneACCESS table is reduced to in-frame sequences with V and J assigned. These tables do not hold every clone; where another copy was compared, an unresolved V gene accounts for under half, and the others remain unexplained. This sample has roughly 28,000 clones in its table, and 70% to 90% of those were observed once. The biggest ten clones account for around 0.88% of the sample. Sequenced: blood. Source of these receptors: a girl aged 2 to 10 with cystic fibrosis.

V usage is TRBV11-2 and J usage is TRBJ1-5; the match to TRBD1 covers 8 bases. This CDR3 is built from 14 residues. V gave up 1 base and J gave up 11 bases; unmatched junction bases: 7. Germline V gene sequence: CDR1 SGHAT, CDR2 FQNNGV. The CDR3 DNA reads as TGTGCCAGCAGCTTAGGCCCAGGGGGCAAGACCCAGCATTTT. Translation gives CASSLGPGGKTQHF.

The rearrangement uses TRBV18 and TRBJ2-4; D is uncertain. Germline loops: CDR1 KGHSH, CDR2 LQKENI. The CDR3 is 13 amino acids. Trimming removed 0 bases at V and 12 bases at J, with 12 bases between. This CDR3 is CASSPPSEESQYF. CDR3 DNA sequence: TGTGCCAGCTCACCACCCTCCGAGGAATCTCAGTACTTC.

The sample holds a few counts of this clone. CDR3 sequence: CASSLYGAPGGELFF. Here the CDR3 DNA reads TGTGCCAGCAGTTTATATGGGGCCCCTGGCGGGGAGCTGTTTTTT. The chain joins TRBV28 to TRBJ2-2; a possible D gene is TRBD1 (5 bases). Germline V gene data show CDR1 as MDHEN and CDR2 as SYDVKM. V lost 1 base, J lost 7 bases, and 13 bases lay in between. The CDR3 loop spans 15 amino acids.

The V call is TRBV6-6, the J call TRBJ2-1; D is possibly TRBD1 (7 bases). CDR1 MNHNY and CDR2 SVGAGI come from the germline V gene (reference sequence). The CDR3 has 15 amino acids. V shed 6 bases and J shed 1 base, with 13 bases lying between them. CDR3 sequence reads: CASRNRGGSYNEQFF. The CDR3 DNA is TGTGCCAGCAGGAACAGGGGAGGATCCTACAATGAGCAGTTCTTC.

The chain recombines TRBV30 with TRBJ1-1; D remains ambiguous. CDR3 length: 12 amino acids. Germline-derived CDR1 and CDR2 are GTSNPN and SVGIG (reference sequence). Trimming cost V 5 bases and J 1 base, with 8 bases left between them. This CDR3 reads CAWSLGNTEAFF. The CDR3 DNA follows: TGTGCCTGGTCCCTCGGGAACACTGAAGCTTTCTTT.

V and J are TRBV2 and TRBJ2-1; D not certain. Trimming stripped 0 bases from V and 9 bases from J, with 3 bases between. The length of the CDR3 is 11 residues. From germline, CDR1 is SNHLY and CDR2 FYNNEI. CDR3 sequence (DNA): TGTGCCAGCAGTGAAGCGGGTGAGCAGTTCTTC. Translating it yields CASSEAGEQFF.

The chain joins TRBV27 to TRBJ1-1, with 8 bases that match TRBD1. The trim removed 6 bases at V and 5 bases at J, leaving 8 bases unmatched. This CDR3 comprises 14 residues. The germline V gene has CDR1 MNHEY and CDR2 SMNVEV (reference sequence). DNA of the CDR3: TGTGCCAGCAGGATGGACAGGGCCGAGACTGAAGCTTTCTTT. This encodes CASRMDRAETEAFF.

The V and J genes are TRBV2 and TRBJ2-5; 8 nucleotides match TRBD1. Trimming at V came to 6 bases and at J to 1 base, leaving 7 bases not matched to a gene. Germline V gene sequence: CDR1 SNHLY, CDR2 FYNNEI. CDR3 length equals 15 residues. The CDR3 nucleotides read TGTGCCAGCAGACAAAGGGACAGGACCCAAGAGACCCAGTACTTC. Translating it yields CASRQRDRTQETQYF.